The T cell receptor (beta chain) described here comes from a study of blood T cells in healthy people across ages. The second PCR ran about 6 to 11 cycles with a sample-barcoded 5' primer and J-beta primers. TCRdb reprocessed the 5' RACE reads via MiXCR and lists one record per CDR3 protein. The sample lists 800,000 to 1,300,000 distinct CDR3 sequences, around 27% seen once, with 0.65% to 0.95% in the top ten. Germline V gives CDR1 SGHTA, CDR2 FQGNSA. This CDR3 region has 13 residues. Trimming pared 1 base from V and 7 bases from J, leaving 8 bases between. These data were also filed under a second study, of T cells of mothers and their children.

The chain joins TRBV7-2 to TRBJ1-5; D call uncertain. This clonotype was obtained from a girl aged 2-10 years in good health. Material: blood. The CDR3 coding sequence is TGTGCCAGCAGCTTAGTGGGGAGGCAGCCCCAGCATTTT. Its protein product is CASSLVGRQPQHF.